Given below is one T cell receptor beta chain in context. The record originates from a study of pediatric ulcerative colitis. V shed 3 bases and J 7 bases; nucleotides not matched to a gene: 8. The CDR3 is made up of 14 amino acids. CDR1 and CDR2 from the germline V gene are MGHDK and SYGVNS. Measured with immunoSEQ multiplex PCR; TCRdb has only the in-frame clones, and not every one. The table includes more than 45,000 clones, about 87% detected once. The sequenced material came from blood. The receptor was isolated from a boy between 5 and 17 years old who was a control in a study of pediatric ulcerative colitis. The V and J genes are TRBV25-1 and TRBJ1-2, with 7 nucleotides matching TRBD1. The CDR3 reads CASSDPTGFLGYTF. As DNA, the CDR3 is TGTGCCAGCAGTGACCCGACAGGGTTCCTTGGCTACACCTTC.